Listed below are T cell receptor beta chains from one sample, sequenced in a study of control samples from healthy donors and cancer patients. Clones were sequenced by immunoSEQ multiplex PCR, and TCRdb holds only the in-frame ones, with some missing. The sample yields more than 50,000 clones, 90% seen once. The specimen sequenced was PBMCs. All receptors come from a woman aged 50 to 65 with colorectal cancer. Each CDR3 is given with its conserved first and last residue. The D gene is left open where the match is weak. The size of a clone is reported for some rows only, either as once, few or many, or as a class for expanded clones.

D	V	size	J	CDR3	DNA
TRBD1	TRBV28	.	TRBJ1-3	CASSLDREGNTIYF	TGTGCCAGCAGTCTGGACAGGGAAGGAAACACCATATATTTT
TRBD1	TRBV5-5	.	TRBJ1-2	CASRSQGIYDYGYTF	TGTGCCAGCAGATCACAGGGGATCTATGACTATGGCTACACCTTC
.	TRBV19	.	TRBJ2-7	CASSMIGARGYYEQYF	TGTGCCAGTAGTATGATTGGTGCCAGGGGATACTACGAGCAGTACTTC
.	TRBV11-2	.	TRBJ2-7	CASSLWPGTYEQYF	TGTGCCAGCAGCTTATGGCCAGGGACCTACGAGCAGTACTTC
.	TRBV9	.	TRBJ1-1	CASSVRAGNTEAFF	TGTGCCAGCAGCGTGCGGGCCGGGAACACTGAAGCTTTCTTT
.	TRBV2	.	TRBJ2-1	CASSEGPEDILSSYNEQFF	TGTGCCAGCAGTGAAGGCCCAGAAGATATATTGAGCTCCTACAATGAGCAGTTCTTC
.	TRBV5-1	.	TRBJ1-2	CASSPGGPGSYTF	TGCGCCAGCAGCCCCGGGGGACCTGGGAGCTACACCTTC
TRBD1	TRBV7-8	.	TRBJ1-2	CASSLRTSGSTGGRGYTF	TGTGCCAGCAGCTTGCGGACGAGTGGTTCGACAGGGGGCCGTGGCTACACCTTC
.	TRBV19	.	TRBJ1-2	CASTSGWGVHVYGYTF	TGTGCCAGTACCAGCGGCTGGGGGGTCCACGTGTATGGCTACACCTTC
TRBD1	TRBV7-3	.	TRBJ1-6	CASSPTGESPLHF	TGTGCCAGCAGTCCCACAGGGGAATCACCCCTCCACTTT
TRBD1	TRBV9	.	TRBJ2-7	CASSVGAIGTGAHEQYF	TGTGCCAGCAGCGTAGGCGCCATCGGGACAGGGGCCCACGAGCAGTACTTC
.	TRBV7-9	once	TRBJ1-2	CASSIVETASLWNGYTF	TGTGCCAGCAGTATAGTGGAGACAGCCAGTCTTTGGAATGGCTACACCTTC
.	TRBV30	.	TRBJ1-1	CACRGNTEAFF	TGTGCCTGCAGGGGAAACACTGAAGCTTTCTTT
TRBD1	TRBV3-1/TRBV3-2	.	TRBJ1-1	CASSKTGTGGTEAFF	TGTGCCAGCAGCAAAACCGGGACAGGGGGGACTGAAGCTTTCTTT
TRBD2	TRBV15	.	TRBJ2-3	CATQVGGADTQYF	TGTGCCACCCAGGTCGGGGGGGCAGATACGCAGTATTTT
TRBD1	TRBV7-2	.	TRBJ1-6	CASIRSGTDNSPLHF	TGTGCCAGCATCCGATCCGGGACAGATAATTCACCCCTCCACTTT
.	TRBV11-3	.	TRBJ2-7	CASSAGPSYEQYF	TGTGCCAGCAGCGCAGGCCCCTCCTACGAGCAGTACTTC
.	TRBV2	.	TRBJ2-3	CASGRDSERTDTQYF	TGTGCCAGCGGGCGGGACAGCGAACGCACAGATACGCAGTATTTT